The clone carrying this T cell receptor (beta chain) was counted at least ten times. The V gene's germline CDR1 is KGHSH and CDR2 LQKENI. V gave up 3 bases and J gave up 7 bases, with 16 bases separating them. The CDR3 is 15 residues long. The data stem from a study of blood T cell repertoires in COVID-19. Study information: From the United States, Italy and Spain came samples of acute and convalescent COVID-19.

Using immunoSEQ multiplex PCR, the repertoire was profiled, and TCRdb retains in-frame clones only, with some absent. The sample has about 140,000 clones, over 65% seen once. J is TRBJ2-1 and V is TRBV18, with TRBD2 as a possible D gene (5 bases). This sequence originates from an elderly woman with active or convalescent COVID-19. Material: peripheral blood. CDR3 DNA sequence: TGTGCCAGCTCACCTGATCATCACTCGGGAAATGAGCAGTTCTTC. Its protein is CASSPDHHSGNEQFF.